This is a list of T cell receptor beta chains from one sample in a study of post-analysis software for immune sequencing data. TCRdb passed the PCR reads through MiXCR, listing each CDR3 protein once. The data contain about half a million distinct CDR3 sequences, 30% to 40% of them seen just once; the ten biggest clones take up around 6%. What was sequenced was blood. These receptors were obtained from a girl younger than 18 with multiple sclerosis. CDR3s include the opening cysteine and the closing phenylalanine or tryptophan. D genes are given only for firm matches. Size is omitted from some rows. Given values are once, few, many or a class for expanded clones.

J gene	V gene	D gene	clone size	CDR3 protein	CDR3 DNA
TRBJ2-3	TRBV7-8	TRBD2	few	CASSITGGPTDTQYF	TGTGCCAGCAGCATCACGGGGGGGCCCACAGATACGCAGTATTTT
TRBJ2-7	TRBV2	.	many	CASSAGSLSYEQYF	TGTGCCAGCAGTGCAGGGTCCCTCTCCTACGAGCAGTACTTC
TRBJ2-7	TRBV10-1	TRBD1	.	CASSEETGVPYEQYF	TGCGCCAGCAGTGAAGAGACAGGGGTCCCCTACGAGCAGTACTTC
TRBJ2-5	TRBV4-1	.	.	CASSQVGEQETQYF	TGCGCCAGCAGCCAAGTAGGGGAACAAGAGACCCAGTACTTC
TRBJ2-1	TRBV5-1	TRBD2	.	CASSAGLAGGVNEQFF	TGCGCCAGCAGCGCAGGCCTAGCGGGGGGCGTTAATGAGCAGTTCTTC
TRBJ2-6	TRBV29-1	.	.	CSASGDSGANVLTF	TGCAGCGCCTCAGGGGACTCTGGGGCCAACGTCCTGACTTTC
TRBJ1-2	TRBV3-1	.	.	CASSQGGGQGRHYGYTF	TGTGCCAGCAGCCAAGGCGGTGGGCAGGGGCGGCACTATGGCTACACCTTC
TRBJ1-5	TRBV7-9	.	few	CAAGVGNQPQHF	TGTGCTGCCGGGGTGGGCAATCAGCCCCAGCATTTT
TRBJ1-2	TRBV20-1	TRBD1	few	CSAMARGGYGYTF	TGCAGTGCTATGGCCAGGGGGGGCTATGGCTACACCTTC
TRBJ2-7	TRBV28	.	.	CASSGWSDRGYEQYF	TGTGCCAGCAGTGGATGGTCCGATAGAGGCTACGAGCAGTACTTC
TRBJ1-6	TRBV10-3	.	few	CAISETTGGIISPLHF	TGTGCCATCAGTGAGACGACCGGGGGGATTATTTCACCCCTCCACTTT
TRBJ2-7	TRBV12-3/TRBV12-4	.	.	CASSSGQAAQDYEQYF	TGTGCCAGCAGTTCGGGGCAGGCGGCTCAAGACTACGAGCAGTACTTC
TRBJ1-5	TRBV20-1	.	.	CSARAGTVMNQPQHF	TGCAGTGCTAGAGCCGGGACCGTGATGAATCAGCCCCAGCATTTT
TRBJ1-2	TRBV2	.	.	CASSASGSSGYGYTF	TGTGCCAGCAGTGCCTCAGGTTCCAGTGGCTATGGCTACACCTTC
TRBJ1-1	TRBV10-3	TRBD1	.	CAINGGQGEAEAFF	TGTGCCATCAACGGAGGCCAGGGGGAGGCTGAAGCTTTCTTT
TRBJ2-7	TRBV20-1	TRBD2	.	CSARVTSGSAYEQYF	TGCAGTGCTAGGGTTACTAGCGGGAGTGCCTACGAGCAGTACTTC
TRBJ1-2	TRBV20-1	TRBD1	.	CSASADRDYGYTF	TGCAGTGCTAGTGCCGACAGGGACTATGGCTACACCTTC
TRBJ2-1	TRBV6-5	.	.	CASSYSRGSGHNEQFF	TGTGCCAGCAGTTACTCGAGGGGTAGTGGCCACAATGAGCAGTTCTTC
TRBJ2-3	TRBV20-1	TRBD1	.	CSASESGTGIDTQYF	TGCAGTGCTAGTGAATCCGGGACAGGCATAGATACGCAGTATTTT
TRBJ1-2	TRBV15	TRBD1	few	CATSSQNRGTYGYTF	TGTGCCACCAGCAGCCAGAACAGGGGTACCTATGGCTACACCTTC
TRBJ2-3	TRBV20-1	.	few	CSANGPGTDTRYF	TGCAGTGCTAACGGACCGGGCACAGATACGCGGTATTTT
TRBJ2-7	TRBV12-3/TRBV12-4	TRBD2	.	CAGNPGLAGRYSYEQYF	TGTGCCGGCAATCCGGGACTAGCGGGGCGATACTCCTACGAGCAGTACTTC
TRBJ2-5	TRBV5-1	.	.	CASSLDSPSWETQYF	TGCGCCAGCAGTTTGGATTCGCCTAGCTGGGAGACCCAGTACTTC
TRBJ2-1	TRBV11-2	.	.	CASSPYRVGPHSYNEQFF	TGTGCCAGCAGCCCCTACAGGGTTGGTCCCCACTCCTACAATGAGCAGTTCTTC
TRBJ2-5	TRBV5-1	.	.	CASSLSPRVSLQETQYF	TGCGCCAGCAGCCTCTCTCCCCGCGTCTCCCTTCAAGAGACCCAGTACTTC
TRBJ2-5	TRBV27	TRBD2	.	CASSHQRGSVETQYF	TGTGCCAGCAGCCATCAGCGGGGGTCTGTTGAGACCCAGTACTTC
TRBJ2-5	TRBV5-4	.	.	CASGLDDRLVETQYF	TGTGCCAGCGGCTTGGACGACCGTCTGGTGGAGACCCAGTACTTC
TRBJ2-5	TRBV20-1	.	.	CSAAATQETQYF	TGCAGTGCTGCCGCCACACAAGAGACCCAGTACTTC
TRBJ2-3	TRBV13	.	many	CASSLGTESTDTQYF	TGTGCCAGCAGCCTCGGGACGGAAAGCACAGATACGCAGTATTTT
TRBJ2-3	TRBV24-1	.	.	CATSDGSRDTQYF	TGTGCCACCAGTGATGGATCGCGGGATACGCAGTATTTT
TRBJ2-2	TRBV5-1	TRBD1	.	CASSLEGQGVTGELFF	TGCGCCAGCAGCTTGGAGGGACAGGGGGTGACCGGGGAGCTGTTTTTT
TRBJ2-1	TRBV5-1	TRBD2	few	CTSSSGLASSYNEQFF	TGCACCAGCAGCTCGGGACTAGCGAGCTCCTACAATGAGCAGTTCTTC
TRBJ2-5	TRBV27	TRBD2	few	CASSPYSGGGTQYF	TGTGCCAGCAGTCCGTATAGCGGGGGCGGGACCCAGTACTTC
TRBJ1-5	TRBV4-1	TRBD1	.	CASSQIQGNQPQHF	TGCGCCAGCAGCCAAATACAGGGGAATCAGCCCCAGCATTTT
TRBJ2-2	TRBV12-3/TRBV12-4	.	.	CASSPGLVTGELFF	TGTGCCAGCAGTCCGGGACTCGTCACCGGGGAGCTGTTTTTT
TRBJ2-7	TRBV27	.	.	CASSLSRGQMPYEQYF	TGTGCCAGCAGTTTATCGCGGGGACAGATGCCCTACGAGCAGTACTTC
TRBJ2-5	TRBV6-2/TRBV6-3	TRBD2	.	CASTDGLAGEETQYF	TGTGCCAGCACCGACGGACTAGCGGGGGAAGAGACCCAGTACTTC
TRBJ2-3	TRBV5-1	.	many	CASSLEGDTQYF	TGCGCCAGCAGCTTGGAGGGAGATACGCAGTATTTT
TRBJ1-2	TRBV10-3	.	.	CAIRNRDTAPYGYTF	TGTGCCATCAGAAACCGGGACACGGCTCCCTATGGCTACACCTTC
TRBJ2-3	TRBV5-1	TRBD2	few	CASSLMPSGGPLRTDTQYF	TGCGCCAGCAGCTTGATGCCTAGCGGGGGGCCCTTACGCACAGATACGCAGTATTTT
TRBJ2-7	TRBV5-1	TRBD2	.	CASSLMPSGVYEQYF	TGCGCCAGCAGCTTGATGCCTAGCGGGGTCTACGAGCAGTACTTC
TRBJ2-2	TRBV24-1	.	.	CATSDPRSGDTGELFF	TGTGCCACCAGTGATCCCCGGTCGGGGGACACCGGGGAGCTGTTTTTT
TRBJ2-3	TRBV6-4	.	many	CASMVGTDTQYF	TGTGCCAGCATGGTGGGCACAGATACGCAGTATTTT
TRBJ1-2	TRBV3-1	.	few	CARLLPDFYGYTF	TGTGCCAGACTGCTACCGGACTTTTATGGCTACACCTTC
TRBJ2-3	TRBV15	TRBD2	.	CATSKGLAGGTDTQYF	TGTGCCACCAGCAAGGGACTAGCGGGGGGAACAGATACGCAGTATTTT
TRBJ2-4	TRBV9	.	many	CASSVGDADIQYF	TGTGCCAGCAGCGTAGGGGACGCAGACATTCAGTACTTC
TRBJ2-6	TRBV5-1	TRBD1	few	CASSLRDRGTGANVLTF	TGCGCCAGCAGCTTACGGGACAGGGGGACTGGGGCCAACGTCCTGACTTTC
TRBJ1-1	TRBV7-6	.	.	CASSLGFWGENTEAFF	TGTGCCAGCAGCTTAGGTTTTTGGGGGGAGAACACTGAAGCTTTCTTT
TRBJ2-7	TRBV20-1	TRBD2	few	CSVSSGGGYEQYF	TGCAGTGTATCTAGCGGGGGGGGTTACGAGCAGTACTTC
TRBJ2-5	TRBV7-2	.	.	CASSLSTPAAETQYF	TGTGCCAGCAGCTTATCGACGCCGGCGGCGGAGACCCAGTACTTC
TRBJ2-7	TRBV6-6	TRBD2	.	CASSYSGLADSYEQYF	TGTGCCAGCAGTTACTCCGGACTAGCGGACTCCTACGAGCAGTACTTC
TRBJ2-3	TRBV20-1	TRBD2	.	CSAGTSGSDTQYF	TGCAGTGCTGGGACTAGCGGATCAGATACGCAGTATTTT
TRBJ2-7	TRBV5-4	.	few	CASSKNRDYEQYF	TGTGCCAGCAGCAAGAACCGGGACTACGAGCAGTACTTC
TRBJ2-1	TRBV5-1	.	.	CASSPQPGTSWEQFF	TGCGCCAGCAGCCCACAACCCGGGACCTCCTGGGAGCAGTTCTTC
TRBJ2-3	TRBV3-1	TRBD2	.	CASSQRAGGSADTQYF	TGTGCCAGCAGCCAACGAGCGGGGGGGAGCGCAGATACGCAGTATTTT
TRBJ1-2	TRBV20-1	TRBD1	.	CSAEQGEFYGYTF	TGCAGTGCTGAACAGGGGGAGTTCTATGGCTACACCTTC
TRBJ2-1	TRBV2	.	.	CASSADRYSYNEQFF	TGTGCCAGCAGTGCTGACAGGTACTCCTACAATGAGCAGTTCTTC
TRBJ2-3	TRBV12-3/TRBV12-4	.	.	CASSPGQAADTQYF	TGTGCCAGCAGCCCCGGCCAGGCCGCGGATACGCAGTATTTT
TRBJ2-7	TRBV5-1	.	.	CASSLSPGYKQYF	TGCGCCAGCAGCTTGTCACCCGGGTACAAGCAGTACTTC